Shown below are 29 T cell receptor beta chains from a single sample sequenced in a study of cytomegalovirus exposure and HLA in healthy donors (dated by TCRdb to 2016 to 2017). The library relied on the immunoSEQ multiplex PCR assay. A mixture of 60 forward primers for TCR Vbeta segments and 13 reverse primers for TCR Jbeta segments was used in the multiplex PCR. Held by TCRdb, this immuneACCESS table contains in-frame sequences only and omits some clones. Under half of the omission traces to an unresolved V gene where checked; the cause of the rest is unknown. The sample profile shows under 150,000 clones; over 75% of them were found once. The top ten constitute about 10% of the sample. Sample: PBMCs. The receptors come from a woman aged 50 to 65 in good health and CMV-seropositive.

The chain uses TRBV5-4 and TRBJ1-1; D not certain. With 2 bases removed from V and 1 base from J, the gap between germline ends came to 12 bases. Germline V gives CDR1 SGHNT, CDR2 YYREEE (reference sequence). CDR3 length: 15 residues. The CDR3 DNA reads TGTGCCAGCAGCTTTCGAGAGGGTGGGAACACTGAAGCTTTCTTT. It is translated as CASSFREGGNTEAFF.

The rearrangement uses TRBV2 and TRBJ1-1, with D hard to call. The CDR3 sequence is 11 residues long. Germline V gene sequence: CDR1 SNHLY, CDR2 FYNNEI. Trimming pared 6 bases from V and 11 bases from J, leaving 13 bases between. Here the CDR3 DNA reads TGTGCCAGCAGAACCGGGATCTGTGCTTTCTTT. Its protein is CASRTGICAFF.

The chain employs TRBV4-1 and TRBJ1-1; TRBD1 matches 9 bases. Germline-derived CDR1 and CDR2 are MGHRA and YSYEKL. V gave up 4 bases and J gave up 6 bases; unmatched junction bases: 9. The CDR3 totals 15 residues. The CDR3 reads CASSRETGGGSEAFF. DNA of the CDR3: TGCGCCAGCAGCCGAGAGACAGGGGGAGGATCTGAAGCTTTCTTT.

V gene TRBV7-3 combines with J gene TRBJ2-1; D is possibly TRBD1 (6 bases). The CDR3 sequence is 14 residues long. Trimming stripped 5 bases from V and 6 bases from J, with 14 bases between. Germline CDR1 SGHTA, CDR2 FQGTGA. The CDR3 DNA is TGTGCCAGCAGCATTCAGGGGTCTGGCAATGAGCAGTTCTTC. This encodes CASSIQGSGNEQFF.

This chain uses TRBV7-2 with TRBJ2-7; 14 bases align to TRBD2. The germline gives CDR1 SGHTA, CDR2 FQGNSA. The CDR3 runs 17 residues. The V segment lost 5 bases and the J segment 2 bases; nucleotides outside the gene matches: 8. This CDR3 is CASSPGTSGGQAYEQYF. DNA for the CDR3: TGTGCCAGCAGCCCAGGGACTAGCGGGGGTCAGGCCTACGAGCAGTACTTC. Based on the CDR3 plus reference TRBV7-2 and TRBJ2-7, the full variable domain is GAGVSQSPSNKVTEKGKDVELRCDPISGHTALYWYRQSLGQGLEFLIYFQGNSAPDKSGLPSDRFSAERTGGSVSTLTIQRTQQEDSAVYLCASSPGTSGGQAYEQYFGPGTRLTVT.

The gene calls are TRBV5-5 and TRBJ1-1; D unresolved. Trimming shortened V by 7 bases and J by 0 bases, and 13 bases separated the two germline ends. Germline assignment: CDR1 SGHKS and CDR2 YYEKEE (reference sequence). The CDR3 has 14 residues. The CDR3 loop is CASLPEPLNTEAFF. In DNA, the CDR3 is TGTGCCAGCTTGCCCGAGCCTCTGAACACTGAAGCTTTCTTT. Together with reference TRBV5-5 and TRBJ1-1, the CDR3 gives the full variable domain: DAGVTQSPTHLIKTRGQQVTLRCSPISGHKSVSWYQQVLGQGPQFIFQYYEKEERGRGNFPDRFSARQFPNYSSELNVNALLLGDSALYLCASLPEPLNTEAFFGQGTRLTVV.

The chain carries TRBV14 and TRBJ2-1, with TRBD2 matching 9 bases. J lost 7 bases, V lost 4 bases, and 11 bases had no gene match. In germline, CDR1 is SGHDN, CDR2 FVKESK. This CDR3 is 16 amino acids long. In DNA, the CDR3 is TGTGCCAGCAGCCCCCGGGTAGCGGGGGAGATTAATGAGCAGTTCTTC. Protein: CASSPRVAGEINEQFF.

This chain connects TRBV7-9 to TRBJ1-6; 9 bases fit TRBD1. Germline V gene sequence: CDR1 SEHNR, CDR2 FQNEAQ (reference sequence). Unmatched junction bases numbered 11, after V lost 10 bases and J lost 7 bases. This CDR3 comprises 15 residues. This CDR3 reads CATRDRDRRNSPLHF. The CDR3 DNA is TGTGCCACCCGGGACAGGGATCGAAGGAATTCACCCCTCCACTTT.

This chain connects TRBV11-1 to TRBJ2-1, with 9 bases fitting TRBD1. After removal of 1 base from V and 5 bases from J, the junction contained 3 bases not matched to a gene. Germline loops: CDR1 SGHAT, CDR2 FQDESV (reference sequence). The CDR3 is 15 amino acids. The DNA for the CDR3 is TGTGCCAGCAGCTTAGACAGGGGGCCTCACAATGAGCAGTTCTTC. This codes for CASSLDRGPHNEQFF. The variable domain in full, completed from reference TRBV11-1 and TRBJ2-1, reads EAEVAQSPRYKITEKSQAVAFWCDPISGHATLYWYRQILGQGPELLVQFQDESVVDDSQLPKDRFSAERLKGVDSTLKIQPAELGDSAMYLCASSLDRGPHNEQFFGPGTRLTVL.

The chain couples TRBV6-1 to TRBJ2-1; perhaps TRBD1 as D (6 bases). This CDR3 contains 14 residues. Germline V gene data show CDR1 as MNHNS and CDR2 as SASEGT. Deletions cut 8 bases from V and 4 bases from J, with 15 bases between. CDR3: CASGTGTQYNEQFF. In DNA, the CDR3 is TGTGCCAGCGGCACCGGGACACAGTACAATGAGCAGTTCTTC.

The chain combines TRBV11-2 with TRBJ2-3, with 13 bases identical to TRBD2. This CDR3 is built from 16 residues. CDR1 is SGHAT and CDR2 is FQNNGV in the germline V gene. The V gene end was trimmed by 2 bases and the J gene end by 5 bases; junction bases not matched to a gene: 4. CDR3 protein: CASSLTSGGGQDTQYF. DNA for the CDR3: TGTGCCAGCAGCTTAACTAGCGGGGGGGGACAAGATACGCAGTATTTT.

The V call is TRBV6-5, the J call TRBJ2-7; D is uncertain. CDR1 and CDR2 from the germline V gene are MNHEY and SVGAGI. The ends were cut back, 6 bases at V and 12 bases at J, with 18 bases in the middle. The CDR3 has 12 residues. The CDR3 here is CASSYDWVFRYF. The CDR3 DNA is TGTGCCAGCAGCTATGACTGGGTTTTTAGGTACTTC.

V is TRBV18 and J is TRBJ2-1; a possible D gene is TRBD1 (6 bases). With 3 bases removed from V and 6 bases from J, the gap between germline ends came to 15 bases. This CDR3 has 15 amino acids. The V gene's germline CDR1 is KGHSH and CDR2 LQKENI. This chain's CDR3 is CASSPGQSATNEQFF. CDR3 nucleotide sequence: TGTGCCAGCTCACCCGGACAGTCAGCGACCAATGAGCAGTTCTTC.

The rearrangement links TRBV6-5 to TRBJ2-7, with D possibly matching TRBD1 (6 bases). Per the germline V gene, CDR1 is MNHEY and CDR2 is SVGAGI. V shed 2 bases and J shed 3 bases, with 17 bases lying between them. The CDR3 extends over 16 amino acids. The CDR3 nucleotides read TGTGCCAGCAGTTACAAGGCGGCAGGGGAACGCTACGAGCAGTACTTC. Its protein is CASSYKAAGERYEQYF.

The J gene is TRBJ2-7, the V gene TRBV10-1; 10 nucleotides match TRBD1. The CDR3 contains 16 residues. Losses at the gene ends were 3 bases for V and 5 bases for J; bases not matched to a gene: 10. Germline V CDR1 and CDR2: WNHNN, SYGVQD (reference sequence). The CDR3 DNA sequence: TGCGCCAGCAGTGACCTGTCGGGACAGGGGCCCCACGAGCAGTACTTC. It is translated as CASSDLSGQGPHEQYF.

The rearrangement uses TRBV4-1 and TRBJ2-5; D might be TRBD2 (6 bases). The CDR3 contains 14 residues. From germline, CDR1 is MGHRA and CDR2 YSYEKL. V was pared by 5 bases and J by 1 base, with 11 bases between. The CDR3 protein is CASSETGSQETQYF. CDR3 DNA sequence: TGCGCCAGCAGCGAGACCGGGAGCCAAGAGACCCAGTACTTC.

CDR3 sequence: CASSPAGGDTYGYTF. In DNA, the CDR3 is TGTGCCAGCAGCCCAGCTGGTGGGGACACCTATGGCTACACCTTC. The V call is TRBV11-2, the J call TRBJ1-2; D might be TRBD1 (6 bases). V lost 5 bases to trimming and J lost 4 bases, with 17 bases between them. The germline gives CDR1 SGHAT, CDR2 FQNNGV. This CDR3 has 15 residues.

V usage is TRBV5-1 and J usage is TRBJ2-7, with TRBD1 as a possible D gene (6 bases). The germline V gene encodes CDR1 SGHRS and CDR2 YFSETQ. The CDR3 has 14 amino acids. V was shortened by 5 bases and J by 1 base, with 13 bases between the two germline ends. The CDR3 DNA is TGCGCCAGCAGTCCCGGGACACCGTCCTACGAGCAGTACTTC. This sequence encodes CASSPGTPSYEQYF. Based on the CDR3 plus reference TRBV5-1 and TRBJ2-7, the full variable domain is KAGVTQTPRYLIKTRGQQVTLSCSPISGHRSVSWYQQTPGQGLQFLFEYFSETQRNKGNFPGRFSGRQFSNSRSEMNVSTLELGDSALYLCASSPGTPSYEQYFGPGTRLTVT.

The CDR3 nucleotides read TGCGCCAGCAGAAGTCAGGGTGCTGACAATGAGCAGTTCTTC. Translation gives CASRSQGADNEQFF. The chain carries TRBV5-1 and TRBJ2-1; TRBD1 is a possible D gene (5 bases). V lost 5 bases and J lost 5, with 14 bases in between. The CDR3 loop spans 14 amino acids. Germline CDR1 is SGHRS and CDR2 is YFSETQ.

This chain joins TRBV4-3 and TRBJ1-4; D remains ambiguous. V lost 1 base to trimming and J lost 0 bases, with 6 bases between them. CDR1 LGHNA and CDR2 YSLEER come from the germline V gene. CDR3 size: 15 residues. The CDR3 bases are TGCGCCAGCAGCCAAGCGCGAGCAACTAATGAAAAACTGTTTTTT. Translated: CASSQARATNEKLFF.

The genes are TRBV5-6 and TRBJ1-2, with D hard to call. In germline, CDR1 is SGHDT, CDR2 YYEEEE. The ends were cut back, 0 bases at V and 4 bases at J, with 13 bases in the middle. CDR3 length: 15 amino acids. The CDR3 loop is CASSLAISEAYGYTF. In nucleotides, the CDR3 is TGTGCCAGCAGCTTGGCTATCAGCGAGGCCTATGGCTACACCTTC.

V usage is TRBV18 and J usage is TRBJ2-4; D is perhaps TRBD1 (6 bases). Per germline, CDR1 KGHSH and CDR2 LQKENI. V gave up 3 bases and J gave up 9 bases, with 15 bases separating them. The CDR3 runs to 14 residues. The CDR3 sequence is CASSPAQGFGIQYF. The CDR3 DNA is TGTGCCAGCTCACCTGCACAGGGTTTCGGCATTCAGTACTTC.

The rearrangement uses TRBV19 and TRBJ1-1, with 7 bases matching TRBD1. Germline CDR1 reads LNHDA; CDR2 reads SQIVND (reference sequence). This CDR3 region has 12 residues. V lost 10 bases and J lost 1; bases outside the gene matches: 3. The CDR3 loop is CATGQTNTEAFF. As DNA, the CDR3 is TGTGCCACGGGACAGACGAACACTGAAGCTTTCTTT.

The chain uses TRBV5-1 and TRBJ1-6; possible D gene TRBD1, 5 bases. Trimming left V 6 bases short and J 3 bases short, with 16 bases between. The CDR3 contains 16 residues. Germline V gene data show CDR1 as SGHRS and CDR2 as YFSETQ. The CDR3 nucleotides are TGCGCCAGCACCAGAGCGGGGGACCTCTATAATTCACCCCTCCACTTT. Translated: CASTRAGDLYNSPLHF.

This clone was counted a single time. CDR3 region: CASSLARTAFGPLHF. Written as DNA, the CDR3 is TGTGCCAGCAGCTTAGCGCGGACAGCCTTCGGACCCCTCCACTTT. The chain combines TRBV7-2 with TRBJ1-6, with TRBD1 as a possible D gene (6 bases). Looked up from germline, CDR1 is SGHTA and CDR2 is FQGNSA. The CDR3 is 15 residues long. Trimming cost V 0 bases and J 12 bases, with 15 bases left between them. The full variable domain, rest sourced from reference TRBV7-2 and TRBJ1-6, is GAGVSQSPSNKVTEKGKDVELRCDPISGHTALYWYRQSLGQGLEFLIYFQGNSAPDKSGLPSDRFSAERTGGSVSTLTIQRTQQEDSAVYLCASSLARTAFGPLHFGNGTRLTVT.

The chain uses TRBV9 and TRBJ2-2, with D possibly TRBD1 on 5 matching bases. Germline CDR1 and CDR2: SGDLS and YYNGEE. This CDR3 has 13 amino acids. Trimming removed 4 bases from V and 6 bases from J, with 10 bases in between. The CDR3 sequence is CASSTWTSGELFF. The CDR3 bases are TGTGCCAGCAGCACTTGGACATCCGGGGAGCTGTTTTTT.

The chain recombines TRBV28 with TRBJ1-2; 8 bases fit TRBD1. V was pared by 4 bases and J by 6 bases, with 10 bases of the junction left unmatched. The length of the CDR3 is 15 residues. Germline CDR1 MDHEN, CDR2 SYDVKM. The CDR3 loop is CASSSLGQDNNGYTF. As DNA, the CDR3 is TGTGCCAGCAGTTCGTTGGGACAGGACAACAATGGCTACACCTTC.

The chain is built from TRBV27 and TRBJ1-5; TRBD1 matches 10 bases. From germline, CDR1 is MNHEY and CDR2 SMNVEV (reference sequence). J was trimmed by 2 bases and V by 2 bases; bases with no gene match: 6. This CDR3 comprises 17 residues. CDR3 nucleotides: TGTGCCAGCAGTTTAAATCCCGGGACAGGGGGCAATCAGCCCCAGCATTTT. This sequence encodes CASSLNPGTGGNQPQHF.

The chain combines TRBV5-8 with TRBJ2-2; no clear D gene. Germline CDR1 SGHTS, CDR2 YDEGEE. The V and J ends lost 1 base and 4 bases respectively, with 11 bases between them. The CDR3 has 15 residues. The CDR3 spells CASSLRQFSTGELFF. Here the CDR3 DNA reads TGTGCCAGCAGCTTGCGCCAATTCAGCACCGGGGAGCTGTTTTTT.